These 27 T cell receptor beta chains were all obtained from the same sample, sequenced in a study of blood T cells in healthy people across ages. With a J-beta primer mix and a sample-barcoded 5' primer, a second PCR ran roughly 7 to 11 cycles. TCRdb itself ran the 5' RACE reads through MiXCR, one entry per CDR3 protein. The sample shows almost 1 million distinct CDR3 sequences, 51% of them seen only once. The sequencing input was blood. These receptors were collected from a woman between 55 and 75 years old in good health.

The chain couples TRBV3-1 to TRBJ2-1, with TRBD2 matching 8 bases. The V gene end was trimmed by 5 bases and the J gene end by 5 bases; junction bases not matched to a gene: 11. Looked up from germline, CDR1 is LGHDT and CDR2 is YNNKEL (reference sequence). There are 16 residues in the CDR3. The CDR3 DNA reads as TGTGCCAGCAGCTCCCCTCGAGCGGGAGAAGACAATGAGCAGTTCTTC. Protein sequence: CASSSPRAGEDNEQFF.

This clonotype was seen only once. The rearrangement links TRBV2 to TRBJ1-1; maybe TRBD1 (6 bases). CDR1 SNHLY and CDR2 FYNNEI come from the germline V gene. V shed 7 bases and J shed 8 bases, with 26 bases lying between them. The CDR3 sequence is 16 residues long. The CDR3 DNA reads TGTGCCAGCACACAAACCCGGACAGCAACAATGAAAGAAGCTTTCTTT. As protein: CASTQTRTATMKEAFF.

The CDR3 DNA reads as TGTGCCAGCAGTTTATCGTCCCCGTTGGAGCAGTACTTC. This gives the protein CASSLSSPLEQYF. The J gene is TRBJ2-7, the V gene TRBV27; D is unresolved. The V end was cut by 0 bases, the J end by 7 bases, with 10 bases between. Germline V CDR1 and CDR2: MNHEY, SMNVEV (reference sequence). CDR3 length: 13 residues.

This clonotype was counted a few times. The gene calls are TRBV28 and TRBJ2-1; D not certain. The germline V gene encodes CDR1 MDHEN and CDR2 SYDVKM. V was trimmed by 2 bases and J by 1 base, leaving 12 bases between them. This CDR3 has 16 residues. Here the CDR3 DNA reads TGTGCCAGCAGTTTACTCCAGTTAGGTTCCTACAATGAGCAGTTCTTC. It is translated as CASSLLQLGSYNEQFF.

J is TRBJ2-5 and V is TRBV27, with D perhaps given as TRBD1 or TRBD2 (5 bases each). TRBJ2-7 explains the end of the DNA better; the J call may be wrong. The CDR3 loop spans 12 amino acids. Germline V lookup: CDR1 MNHEY, CDR2 SMNVEV (reference sequence). The CDR3 loop is CARGLRGGEQYF. The DNA of the CDR3 is TGTGCCAGAGGACTTAGGGGTGGCGAGCAGTACTTC.

This clonotype was found a few times. V and J are TRBV10-1 and TRBJ2-1, with 7 bases identical to TRBD2. V lost 5 bases to trimming and J lost 1 base; unmatched junction nucleotides: 8. The CDR3 spans 16 residues. Germline V lookup: CDR1 WNHNN, CDR2 SYGVQD (reference sequence). The CDR3 bases are TGCGCCAGCAGTCTATCTAGCGGTGATTCCTACAATGAGCAGTTCTTC. It is translated as CASSLSSGDSYNEQFF.

CDR3 coding DNA: TGTGCCACCAGTCCACGGATCGGAGGCAATCAGCCCCAGCATTTT. This gives the protein CATSPRIGGNQPQHF. This sequence joins TRBV24-1 and TRBJ1-5; no reliable D call. The CDR3 covers 15 residues. Germline lookup yields CDR1 KGHDR and CDR2 SFDVKD. The V end was cut by 6 bases, the J end by 2 bases, with 13 bases between.

This chain uses TRBV3-1 with TRBJ2-7, with D perhaps TRBD2 (6 bases). CDR1 and CDR2 from the germline V gene are LGHDT and YNNKEL (reference sequence). Trimming shortened V by 5 bases and J by 1 base, and 12 bases separated the two germline ends. The CDR3 extends over 14 amino acids. CDR3 sequence: CASSRAGLSYEQYF. The CDR3 DNA follows: TGTGCCAGCAGCAGAGCCGGACTATCCTACGAGCAGTACTTC.

This clonotype was seen a single time. The chain couples TRBV3-1 to TRBJ1-6, with D unclear. The length of the CDR3 is 14 residues. CDR1 is LGHDT and CDR2 is YNNKEL in the germline V gene (reference sequence). Trimming pared 5 bases from V and 13 bases from J, leaving 18 bases between. The CDR3 sequence is CASSDMGFLGPLHF. The CDR3, as DNA: TGTGCCAGCAGCGACATGGGGTTTCTCGGTCCCCTCCACTTT.

CDR3 amino acids: CSARLGRVNEQFF. CDR3 sequence (DNA): TGCAGTGCTAGACTGGGACGGGTTAATGAGCAGTTCTTC. The gene calls are TRBV20-1 and TRBJ2-1; D tentatively reads TRBD1 or TRBD2 (5 bases each). The CDR3 runs to 13 residues. Germline values: CDR1 DFQATT, CDR2 SNEGSKA (reference sequence). V lost 2 bases, J lost 7 bases, and 12 bases lay in between.

In nucleotides, the CDR3 is TGCGCCAGCAGCCAAGAGGAGACAGTCCTAATTTCGCAGTATTTT. This sequence encodes CASSQEETVLISQYF. The chain uses TRBV4-1 and TRBJ2-3, with D possibly being TRBD1 (5 bases). The CDR3 totals 15 residues. V was clipped by 0 bases and J by 10 bases, with 17 bases between them. Germline V gene data show CDR1 as MGHRA and CDR2 as YSYEKL.

This clonotype turned up a few times. The chain couples TRBV7-2 to TRBJ2-1; 8 bases are shared with TRBD2. V lost 3 bases to trimming and J lost 7 bases; unmatched junction nucleotides: 8. This CDR3 spans 15 amino acids. Germline V gene lookup returns CDR1 SGHTA and CDR2 FQGNSA. The CDR3 region is CASSFKAGVQNEQFF. Here the CDR3 DNA reads TGTGCCAGCAGCTTTAAAGCGGGAGTTCAGAATGAGCAGTTCTTC. The variable domain in full, completed from reference TRBV7-2 and TRBJ2-1, reads GAGVSQSPSNKVTEKGKDVELRCDPISGHTALYWYRQSLGQGLEFLIYFQGNSAPDKSGLPSDRFSAERTGGSVSTLTIQRTQQEDSAVYLCASSFKAGVQNEQFFGPGTRLTVL.

The rearrangement links TRBV7-9 to TRBJ2-2; 8 bases align to TRBD2. CDR3 length: 16 residues. Unmatched junction bases numbered 16, after V lost 10 bases and J lost 6 bases. Germline V gives CDR1 SEHNR, CDR2 FQNEAQ (reference sequence). The CDR3 spells CATALPGLGVSGELFF. Here the CDR3 DNA reads TGTGCCACCGCTCTGCCGGGACTAGGTGTCTCCGGGGAGCTGTTTTTT.

The chain is built from TRBV15 and TRBJ2-7, with TRBD1 identical over 11 bases. CDR1 is LNHNV, CDR2 YYDKDF, per germline (reference sequence). This CDR3 has 14 amino acids. Trimming cost V 5 bases and J 4 bases; bases outside gene matches: 4. The CDR3 DNA sequence: TGTGCCACCAGCGTCGGGACAGGGGGTTACGAGCAGTACTTC. Translation: CATSVGTGGYEQYF.

The J gene is TRBJ2-6, the V gene TRBV29-1; the D gene is possibly TRBD2 (5 bases). Between the trimmed V and J ends, which lost 5 bases and 2 bases, there was a span of 10 bases. CDR3 length: 14 residues. Germline V CDR1 and CDR2: SQVTM, ANQGSEA. As DNA, the CDR3 is TGCAGCGTTCTTAGCGTTACTGGGGCCAACGTCCTGACTTTC. Translating gives CSVLSVTGANVLTF.

The rearrangement joins TRBV28 to TRBJ1-2; 7 nucleotides align to TRBD1. Trimming removed 6 bases from V and 3 bases from J; junction bases left unmatched: 13. The CDR3 has 16 residues. Germline loops: CDR1 MDHEN, CDR2 SYDVKM. The CDR3 reads CASRDEAGTADYGYTF. CDR3 bases: TGTGCCAGCAGGGACGAAGCCGGGACAGCGGACTATGGCTACACCTTC.

This clonotype was observed once. This chain links TRBV30 with TRBJ2-7; TRBD1 agrees at 8 bases. Germline V CDR1 and CDR2: GTSNPN, SVGIG (reference sequence). This CDR3 region has 15 residues. The ends lost 2 bases at V and 3 bases at J; junction bases unmatched: 9. The CDR3 loop is CAWSNEDRGFYEQYF. The CDR3 region has the DNA TGTGCCTGGAGTAATGAAGACAGGGGTTTCTACGAGCAGTACTTC.

The chain uses TRBV19 and TRBJ2-4, with 8 bases aligning to TRBD1. V lost 5 bases, J lost 15 bases, and 12 bases stayed unmatched. The CDR3 sequence is 13 residues long. CDR1 is LNHDA, CDR2 SQIVND, per germline (reference sequence). As DNA, the CDR3 is TGTGCCAGTAGTTGGCAGGGGGCCTACGAGCGGTACTTC. Translated, it gives CASSWQGAYERYF.

There are a few counts of this clonotype. The chain couples TRBV27 to TRBJ2-1; TRBD2 is a possible D gene (6 bases). Germline CDR1 and CDR2: MNHEY and SMNVEV (reference sequence). This CDR3 spans 11 amino acids. V was cut by 6 bases and J by 9 bases, with 9 bases left in between. Here the CDR3 reads CASRGGLEQFF. The CDR3 DNA reads TGTGCCAGCAGGGGGGGACTTGAGCAGTTCTTC.

The chain uses TRBV27 and TRBJ2-7, with TRBD2 as a possible D gene (5 bases). V was clipped by 4 bases and J by 3 bases, with 10 bases between them. Germline CDR1 MNHEY, CDR2 SMNVEV (reference sequence). The CDR3 sequence is 13 residues long. CDR3 region: CASSSRDVYEQYF. The CDR3 nucleotides read TGTGCCAGCAGTTCGAGGGATGTCTACGAGCAGTACTTC.

CDR3: CASSPNRGLLRNEKLFF. The CDR3 region has the DNA TGTGCCAGCAGTCCCAACAGGGGCCTATTGCGGAATGAAAAACTGTTTTTT. The V and J genes are TRBV28 and TRBJ1-4; 7 bases align to TRBD1. The CDR3 covers 17 residues. V trimming: 5 bases; J trimming: 5 bases; junction bases outside the gene matches: 14. Germline-derived CDR1 and CDR2 are MDHEN and SYDVKM.

V is TRBV20-1 and J is TRBJ2-1, with unresolved D. Germline CDR1 reads DFQATT; CDR2 reads SNEGSKA (reference sequence). V lost 3 bases and J 1 base, leaving 10 bases between the germline ends. The CDR3 has 14 amino acids. CDR3 loop: CSASNGASYNEQFF. The CDR3 DNA reads TGCAGTGCTAGTAACGGAGCTTCCTACAATGAGCAGTTCTTC.

This sequence joins TRBV7-9 and TRBJ2-1, with 8 bases identical to TRBD1. The CDR3 is made up of 15 amino acids. The V and J ends lost 4 bases and 3 bases, in that order; junction bases with no gene match: 5. The germline gives CDR1 SEHNR, CDR2 FQNEAQ (reference sequence). The CDR3 region has the DNA TGTGCCAGCAGCTCGGACAGGGAACACTACAATGAGCAGTTCTTC. The encoded protein is CASSSDREHYNEQFF.

This clonotype was counted only a few times. The CDR3, as DNA: TGTGCCAGCAGTTTTGGCGGGGCCTCAACCTACGAGCAGTACTTC. This encodes CASSFGGASTYEQYF. This sequence joins TRBV12-3 or TRBV12-4 and TRBJ2-7; perhaps TRBD2 as D (6 bases). Trimming pared 3 bases from V and 2 bases from J, leaving 14 bases between. This CDR3 region has 15 residues.

The genes are TRBV20-1 and TRBJ2-5; D is perhaps TRBD1 (5 bases). Trimming shortened V by 4 bases and J by 3 bases, and 6 bases separated the two germline ends. Germline lookup yields CDR1 DFQATT and CDR2 SNEGSKA (reference sequence). The CDR3 sequence is 11 residues long. CDR3 DNA sequence: TGCAGTGCTATAGGGGAAGAGACCCAGTACTTC. It translates to CSAIGEETQYF.

The chain recombines TRBV12-3 or TRBV12-4 with TRBJ2-5, with D tentatively TRBD2 (6 bases). This CDR3 region has 13 residues. The V end lost 4 bases, the J end lost 2 bases, and 8 bases lay between the germline ends. The CDR3 loop reads CASSWGTQETQYF. For the CDR3, the DNA is TGTGCCAGCAGTTGGGGGACTCAAGAGACCCAGTACTTC.

This clonotype was found a few times. This chain links TRBV4-1 with TRBJ2-7; 7 bases line up with TRBD1. CDR3 size: 15 residues. Germline loops: CDR1 MGHRA, CDR2 YSYEKL. With V trimmed by 4 bases and J by 1 base, 7 bases remained unmatched. Here the CDR3 reads CASSPWTGKSYEQYF. For the CDR3, the DNA is TGCGCCAGCAGCCCTTGGACAGGCAAATCCTACGAGCAGTACTTC.